The present entry profiles one T cell receptor beta chain with its context. Its antigen is not identified. Of the isolated RNA, all was reverse transcribed, and so the sequenced material was expressed TCRB transcripts. Libraries were prepared by immunoSEQ multiplex PCR; TCRdb keeps only in-frame clonotypes and omits some of them. The sample has approximately 50,000 clones, roughly 39% seen once. The record originates from a study of beta chain features in type 1 diabetes. Overall study results and limits: Patients with Type 1 diabetes showed moderately but significantly shorter TCRB CDR3s in all four CD4+ subsets. Naive, central memory and regulatory TCRB repertoires appeared more similar among patients than healthy donors.

Germline V gene data show CDR1 as SEHNR and CDR2 as FQNEAQ (reference sequence). V was trimmed by 3 bases and J by 6 bases, leaving 11 bases between them. The CDR3 loop spans 13 amino acids. The chain recombines TRBV7-9 with TRBJ1-2; D is possibly TRBD1 (5 bases). Sequenced material: Tregs from blood. The clonotype was recovered from a young man with type 1 diabetes. Here the CDR3 DNA reads TGTGCCAGCAGCTTTAGGGAGGGGAATGGCTACACCTTC. This sequence encodes CASSFREGNGYTF.